This T cell receptor gamma chain emerged from a study of gamma delta lymphoproliferative disorders and STAT genes. TCRdb re-called the multiplex PCR reads with CATT. The sample includes about 1,800 gamma-chain clones, around 20% seen only once; the top ten take around 33%. PBMCs from patients and controls supplied the genomic DNA for sequencing. This clone was seen a few times. TCRdb shows a much larger clone's protein in place of this DNA's translation, and the two differ at residue 11, likely through a read error; the protein shown is translated from the DNA. This CDR3 has 14 residues. The sequencing input was blood. The rearrangement links TRGV5P to TRGJP2. Matching the DNA to germline supplied the J gene, which TCRdb does not give. TRGV5P is assigned pseudogene status. The TCR was taken from a human donor in good health. The CDR3 is CATWVPGSDWNKTF. The CDR3 DNA follows: TGTGCCACCTGGGTCCCAGGTAGTGATTGGAACAAGACGTTT.